This entry concerns a single T cell receptor (beta chain). Its cognate antigen is unknown. This sample was taken from a study of T cell responses to AZD1222 COVID-19 vaccine. The study, taken as a whole, reports: The donors showed a predominance of white British ancestry and of females, with possible underestimation of clonal diversity. Sampled repertoires all dated from after the peak T cell response. Researchers report vaccine-associated CD4 TCRs spanning spike, with dominance at 160-218 and 743-854.

Germline values: CDR1 SEHNR, CDR2 FQNEAQ (reference sequence). The CDR3 length is 12 residues. Trimming took off 3 bases at V and 9 bases at J, with 9 bases between the two ends. TCRdb keeps only in-frame clones here, not all; method: immunoSEQ multiplex PCR. The sample has tens of thousands of clones; around nine tenths are singletons. The chain uses TRBV7-9 and TRBJ2-1; D is possibly TRBD1 (6 bases). Material: peripheral blood, obtained 28 days after the second AZD1222 dose. The TCR was taken from an adult who received the AZD1222 COVID-19 vaccine. The CDR3 nucleotides are TGTGCCAGCAGCTTGCAGGGGACTGAGCAGTTCTTC. Translating it yields CASSLQGTEQFF.